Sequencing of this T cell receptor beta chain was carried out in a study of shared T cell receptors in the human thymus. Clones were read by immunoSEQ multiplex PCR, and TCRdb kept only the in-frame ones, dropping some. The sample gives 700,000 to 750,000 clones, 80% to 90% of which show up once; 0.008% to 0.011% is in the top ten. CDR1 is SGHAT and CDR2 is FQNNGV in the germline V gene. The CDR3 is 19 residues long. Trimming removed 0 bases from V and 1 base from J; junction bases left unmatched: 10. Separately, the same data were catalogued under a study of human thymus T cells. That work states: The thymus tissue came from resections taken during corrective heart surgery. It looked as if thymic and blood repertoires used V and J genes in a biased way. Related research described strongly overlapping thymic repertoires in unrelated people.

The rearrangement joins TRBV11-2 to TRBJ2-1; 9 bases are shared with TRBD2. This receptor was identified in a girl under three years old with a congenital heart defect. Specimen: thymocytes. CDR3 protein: CASSLERGGLCNSYNEQFF. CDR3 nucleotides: TGTGCCAGCAGCTTAGAGCGGGGGGGCCTTTGCAATTCCTACAATGAGCAGTTCTTC.